A selection of T cell receptor beta chains follows, all from one sample in a study of cytomegalovirus exposure and HLA in healthy donors. Using immunoSEQ multiplex PCR, the repertoire was profiled, and TCRdb retains in-frame clones only, with some absent. The profile shows around 100,000 clones, around 82% of them singletons. The sequencing sample was made of PBMCs. The receptor source for this set is a man aged 30 to 45 in good health and CMV-seropositive. CDR3s include the opening cysteine and the closing phenylalanine or tryptophan. D genes are given only for firm matches. Some rows have no size entry. The others give once, few or many, or a class for an expanded clone.

D | J | V | size | CDR3 | DNA
TRBD2 | TRBJ2-1 | TRBV6-1 | few | CASSERLAGANEQFF | TGTGCCAGCAGTGAACGGCTAGCGGGAGCCAATGAGCAGTTCTTC
NA | TRBJ2-7 | TRBV7-2 | NA | CASSRWAGSYEQYF | TGTGCCAGCAGCCGTTGGGCAGGCTCCTACGAGCAGTACTTC
NA | TRBJ2-7 | TRBV10-1 | NA | CASSESVTRDPDEQYF | TGCGCCAGCAGTGAGTCGGTTACTAGGGATCCGGACGAGCAGTACTTC
TRBD2 | TRBJ2-1 | TRBV9 | NA | CASSPQQGLAGAPDNEQFF | TGTGCCAGCAGCCCCCAGCAGGGACTAGCGGGAGCGCCCGACAATGAGCAGTTCTTC
NA | TRBJ2-7 | TRBV11-2 | NA | CASSLGSPSYEQYF | TGTGCCAGCAGCTTAGGGAGCCCGTCCTACGAGCAGTACTTC
TRBD1 | TRBJ2-5 | TRBV15 | NA | CATSRDRGKETQYF | TGTGCCACCAGCAGGGACAGGGGCAAAGAGACCCAGTACTTC
NA | TRBJ2-2 | TRBV11-3 | NA | CASSPGVFSDTGELFF | TGTGCCAGCAGCCCAGGGGTGTTTTCTGACACCGGGGAGCTGTTTTTT
NA | TRBJ2-7 | TRBV7-9 | NA | CASSSEVGPYEQYF | TGTGCCAGCAGCTCAGAGGTGGGGCCCTACGAGCAGTACTTC
NA | TRBJ2-5 | TRBV11-2 | NA | CASTDQETQYF | TGTGCCAGCACCGACCAAGAGACCCAGTACTTC
TRBD1 | TRBJ1-2 | TRBV28 | NA | CASSSGTGGYGYTF | TGTGCCAGCAGTTCAGGGACAGGGGGCTATGGCTACACCTTC
TRBD2 | TRBJ2-1 | TRBV11-2 | NA | CASSLFTSGSSYNEQFF | TGTGCCAGCAGCTTATTTACTAGCGGGAGTTCATACAATGAGCAGTTCTTC
NA | TRBJ1-1 | TRBV29-1 | NA | CSVDRSEAFF | TGCAGCGTTGACAGGTCTGAAGCTTTCTTT
NA | TRBJ1-3 | TRBV6-6 | NA | CASSPLDSLSGNTIYF | TGTGCCAGCTCCCCCTTGGACAGCCTCTCTGGAAACACCATATATTTT
NA | TRBJ2-5 | TRBV5-1 | NA | CASSRGAETQYF | TGCGCCAGCAGCCGCGGGGCTGAGACCCAGTACTTC
NA | TRBJ2-2 | TRBV25-1 | NA | CASTPRDTTGELFF | TGTGCCAGCACCCCTCGTGACACTACCGGGGAGCTGTTTTTT
NA | TRBJ2-7 | TRBV30 | once | CAWSVRRGVGNEQYF | TGTGCCTGGAGTGTACGTCGGGGAGTGGGGAACGAGCAGTACTTC
TRBD1 | TRBJ2-2 | TRBV5-1 | NA | CASSPGDSYTGELFF | TGCGCCAGCAGCCCCGGGGACAGCTACACCGGGGAGCTGTTTTTT
NA | TRBJ2-2 | TRBV4-2 | NA | CASSQDRNTGELFF | TGTGCCAGCAGCCAAGATAGAAACACCGGGGAGCTGTTTTTT
NA | TRBJ2-2 | TRBV5-1 | NA | CASSLIQGDTGELFF | TGCGCCAGCAGCTTGATACAGGGAGACACCGGGGAGCTGTTTTTT
NA | TRBJ1-6 | TRBV6-1 | NA | CASSGVFRGSPLHF | TGTGCCAGCAGCGGTGTCTTTCGAGGTTCACCCCTCCACTTT
NA | TRBJ1-1 | TRBV28 | NA | CASSYTGNTEAFF | TGTGCCAGCAGCTATACAGGGAACACTGAAGCTTTCTTT
TRBD1 | TRBJ1-1 | TRBV4-2 | NA | CASSQGPDRGTTEAFF | TGTGCCAGCAGCCAAGGTCCCGACAGGGGTACCACTGAAGCTTTCTTT
NA | TRBJ2-7 | TRBV6-5 | NA | CASAAGREQYF | TGTGCCAGCGCTGCGGGCCGCGAGCAGTACTTC
TRBD2 | TRBJ2-1 | TRBV27 | NA | CASKLAGLFYNEQFF | TGTGCCAGCAAGCTAGCGGGATTATTTTACAATGAGCAGTTCTTC
TRBD1 | TRBJ2-1 | TRBV14 | once | CASSQEAGQGGLNEQFF | TGTGCCAGCAGCCAAGAAGCGGGACAGGGGGGTCTAAATGAGCAGTTCTTC
NA | TRBJ1-3 | TRBV9 | NA | CASSVTASPTSGNTIYF | TGTGCCAGCAGCGTAACAGCCTCGCCTACCTCTGGAAACACCATATATTTT
NA | TRBJ2-1 | TRBV18 | once | CASSPQLARLHEQFF | TGTGCCAGCTCACCACAACTAGCACGGTTACATGAGCAGTTCTTC
NA | TRBJ1-5 | TRBV13 | NA | CASSPGGNQPQHF | TGTGCCAGCAGCCCGGGGGGCAATCAGCCCCAGCATTTT
TRBD2 | TRBJ2-5 | TRBV27 | NA | CASSLAGLMGTQYF | TGTGCCAGCAGTTTGGCGGGACTAATGGGGACCCAGTACTTC
NA | TRBJ1-5 | TRBV6-1 | NA | CASSRENSNQPQHF | TGTGCCAGCAGCCGAGAAAATAGCAATCAGCCCCAGCATTTT
TRBD2 | TRBJ2-7 | TRBV10-3 | NA | CAISVPSSAEAGVSYEQYF | TGTGCCATCAGTGTACCCTCCTCGGCTGAGGCGGGAGTTTCCTACGAGCAGTACTTC
TRBD1 | TRBJ1-1 | TRBV18 | NA | CASLTGTANTEAFF | TGTGCCAGCCTCACCGGGACAGCGAACACTGAAGCTTTCTTT
TRBD1 | TRBJ2-1 | TRBV5-6 | NA | CASSLGQGYNEQFF | TGTGCCAGCAGCTTGGGACAGGGATACAATGAGCAGTTCTTC
TRBD1 | TRBJ2-5 | TRBV14 | NA | CASSPRTGGRETQYF | TGTGCCAGCAGCCCCCGGACAGGGGGTAGAGAGACCCAGTACTTC
NA | TRBJ2-6 | TRBV9 | few | CASSVAWTSGANVLTF | TGTGCCAGCAGCGTAGCGTGGACATCTGGGGCCAACGTCCTGACTTTC
NA | TRBJ1-6 | TRBV6-5 | NA | CASVEQRDAPLHF | TGTGCCAGCGTCGAACAGAGGGATGCGCCCCTCCACTTT
TRBD2 | TRBJ2-1 | TRBV7-2 | NA | CASSLVGGSLAILYNEQFF | TGTGCCAGCAGCTTAGTTGGGGGATCACTAGCGATACTCTACAATGAGCAGTTCTTC
NA | TRBJ2-5 | TRBV10-3 | NA | CATRDIAQETQYF | TGTGCCACCCGGGACATTGCTCAAGAGACCCAGTACTTC
NA | TRBJ2-7 | TRBV5-6 | few | CASSFGTTSSYEQYF | TGTGCCAGCAGCTTCGGGACAACGAGCTCCTACGAGCAGTACTTC
TRBD1 | TRBJ2-7 | TRBV15 | NA | CATSRVGQGNYEQYF | TGTGCCACCAGCAGAGTCGGACAGGGGAACTACGAGCAGTACTTC
NA | TRBJ2-3 | TRBV7-9 | NA | CASLPATAFTDTQYF | TGTGCCAGTCTCCCAGCGACAGCCTTCACAGATACGCAGTATTTT
NA | TRBJ2-3 | TRBV7-2 | NA | CASSPSALRTDTQYF | TGTGCCAGCAGCCCCTCAGCGTTACGCACAGATACGCAGTATTTT
NA | TRBJ1-3 | TRBV10-2 | NA | CASSTASGNTIYF | TGCGCCAGCAGTACAGCCTCTGGAAACACCATATATTTT
TRBD1 | TRBJ2-1 | TRBV18 | NA | CASSRDRVDKQFF | TGTGCCAGCTCAAGAGACAGGGTTGACAAGCAGTTCTTC
NA | TRBJ1-6 | TRBV30 | NA | CAWDDRTSSYNSPLHF | TGTGCCTGGGATGACAGGACGAGCTCCTATAATTCACCCCTCCACTTT
TRBD2 | TRBJ2-1 | TRBV4-3 | few | CASSQDRGGRADAEQFF | TGCGCCAGCAGCCAAGATCGTGGCGGGAGGGCCGATGCTGAGCAGTTCTTC
TRBD2 | TRBJ2-1 | TRBV6-1 | NA | CASIDGTKLHNEQFF | TGTGCCAGCATTGACGGGACTAAACTCCACAATGAGCAGTTCTTC
NA | TRBJ2-3 | TRBV10-3 | once | CAISFRTRGDTQYF | TGTGCCATCAGTTTCCGGACAAGGGGGGATACGCAGTATTTT
NA | TRBJ2-7 | TRBV11-2 | NA | CASSLDRRGYSSYEQYF | TGTGCCAGCAGCTTAGATCGGCGGGGCTATAGCTCCTACGAGCAGTACTTC
TRBD1 | TRBJ2-1 | TRBV27 | once | CASSFFRDRVRNEQFF | TGTGCCAGCAGTTTTTTCCGGGACAGGGTGCGAAATGAGCAGTTCTTC
TRBD1 | TRBJ1-5 | TRBV27 | NA | CASSLDRRHQPQHF | TGTGCCAGCAGTCTGGACAGGCGCCATCAGCCCCAGCATTTT
TRBD2 | TRBJ2-7 | TRBV7-9 | NA | CSSSPGLAGFYEQYF | TGTTCCAGCAGCCCGGGACTAGCGGGATTCTACGAGCAGTACTTC
TRBD1 | TRBJ1-2 | TRBV10-2 | few | CASRLDRGSDYGYTF | TGCGCCAGCAGGTTGGACAGGGGAAGTGACTATGGCTACACCTTC
TRBD1 | TRBJ2-7 | TRBV5-4 | NA | CASRSTGAYEQYF | TGTGCCAGCAGGTCGACAGGGGCCTACGAGCAGTACTTC
NA | TRBJ1-3 | TRBV28 | NA | CASSLLIGDGNTIYF | TGTGCCAGCAGTTTACTTATAGGGGATGGAAACACCATATATTTT
NA | TRBJ2-7 | TRBV6-6 | few | CASSWATTEQYF | TGTGCCAGCAGTTGGGCCACAACCGAGCAGTACTTC
NA | TRBJ1-2 | TRBV4-3 | NA | CASSQDGRAEGYTF | TGCGCCAGCAGCCAAGATGGCAGGGCGGAGGGCTACACCTTC
TRBD1 | TRBJ1-1 | TRBV19 | NA | CASSIGTGGTEAFF | TGTGCCAGTAGTATAGGGACAGGAGGCACTGAAGCTTTCTTT
TRBD2 | TRBJ2-5 | TRBV28 | NA | CASTAASGLQETQYF | TGTGCCAGCACCGCGGCTAGCGGGTTACAAGAGACCCAGTACTTC